What follows are 13 T cell receptor beta chains derived from one specimen sequenced in a study of T cell repertoires and Cas9 in healthy adults. The table came from immunoSEQ multiplex PCR; TCRdb's copy has only in-frame clones and leaves some out. The sample lists approximately 22,000 clones, more than 90% seen once, with about 0.69% in the top ten. The specimen sequenced was CD4+ effector T cells (CD127+, CD25-, CD137-, CD154-) from PBMCs; culture status not recorded. The receptors here all came from a human donor in good health.

The rearrangement uses TRBV11-2 and TRBJ2-2; D is ambiguous. This CDR3 is 16 amino acids long. V was shortened by 6 bases and J by 3 bases, with 17 bases between the two germline ends. Germline V gene sequence: CDR1 SGHAT, CDR2 FQNNGV. CDR3 sequence (DNA): TGTGCCAGCAGATCCGGGTTCCGGTCTCACACCGGGGAGCTGTTTTTT. This translates into CASRSGFRSHTGELFF.

This chain links TRBV7-9 with TRBJ2-5; D is possibly TRBD2 (6 bases). The DNA end lines up better with TRBJ2-7; the J call may be wrong. Germline V gene sequence: CDR1 SEHNR, CDR2 FQNEAQ (reference sequence). This CDR3 comprises 14 residues. The CDR3 sequence is CASSLLRRDHEQYF. The DNA of the CDR3 is TGTGCCAGCAGCTTACTAAGGAGGGATCACGAGCAGTACTTC.

This clone has a handful of counts. This chain uses TRBV6-1 with TRBJ2-1; D is ambiguous. Looked up from germline, CDR1 is MNHNS and CDR2 is SASEGT. CDR3 length: 16 amino acids. Trimming shortened V by 3 bases and J by 0 bases, and 12 bases separated the two germline ends. CDR3 sequence (DNA): TGTGCCAGCAGTGAGAAAGGCACCAGCTCCTACAATGAGCAGTTCTTC. It codes for CASSEKGTSSYNEQFF.

This clone was seen only once. V and J are TRBV6-5 and TRBJ1-2; no clear D. V was cut by 7 bases and J by 0 bases, with 9 bases left in between. The CDR3 is 13 amino acids. Looked up from germline, CDR1 is MNHEY and CDR2 is SVGAGI. CDR3 DNA sequence: TGTGCCAGCACTCTAGACTCTAACTATGGCTACACCTTC. Translation: CASTLDSNYGYTF.

This rearrangement joins TRBV18 to TRBJ2-5; 8 nucleotides match TRBD1. With 3 bases clipped from V and 4 bases from J, the junction kept 19 bases outside the gene matches. The V gene's germline CDR1 is KGHSH and CDR2 LQKENI. The CDR3 is made up of 19 amino acids. The CDR3 DNA follows: TGTGCCAGCTCACCTAACGCTCCCCCCGCCCGGGACAGGAGAGAGACCCAGTACTTC. Amino acid sequence: CASSPNAPPARDRRETQYF.

This chain connects TRBV7-8 to TRBJ2-3; unclear D gene. V gave up 1 base and J gave up 0 bases, with 5 bases separating them. Per germline, CDR1 SGHVS and CDR2 FQNEAQ. The CDR3 contains 14 residues. The CDR3 DNA is TGTGCCAGCAGCTTAGAGAGGAGCACAGATACGCAGTATTTT. It encodes CASSLERSTDTQYF.

The chain recombines TRBV19 with TRBJ2-1, with 7 positions matching TRBD1. Unmatched junction bases numbered 7, after V lost 7 bases and J lost 7 bases. In germline, CDR1 is LNHDA, CDR2 SQIVND (reference sequence). The CDR3 totals 13 residues. In DNA, the CDR3 is TGTGCCAGTAAAAGGACAGGTGGGAATGAGCAGTTCTTC. Translating it yields CASKRTGGNEQFF.

The genes are TRBV4-2 and TRBJ2-2; 8 bases are a match to TRBD1. The ends lost 0 bases at V and 6 bases at J; junction bases unmatched: 9. Germline CDR1 is LGHNA and CDR2 is YNFKEQ. The CDR3 contains 17 residues. The CDR3, as DNA: TGTGCCAGCAGCCAAGATCCACTGACAGGGGTTCCCGGGGAGCTGTTTTTT. Encoded protein: CASSQDPLTGVPGELFF.

The V call is TRBV7-6, the J call TRBJ2-3; D is perhaps TRBD2 (5 bases). This CDR3 has 16 amino acids. Germline CDR1 SGHVS, CDR2 FNYEAQ. The germline V and J ends were trimmed by 1 base and 4 bases, with 15 bases remaining between them. The CDR3 is CASSLVVVAGADTQYF. Here the CDR3 DNA reads TGTGCCAGCAGCTTAGTGGTGGTTGCCGGGGCAGATACGCAGTATTTT.

V is TRBV11-2 and J is TRBJ2-1; a weak D match, TRBD1 (5 bases). V lost 5 bases to trimming and J lost 3 bases, with 14 bases between them. The CDR3 totals 15 residues. Germline CDR1 is SGHAT and CDR2 is FQNNGV. The CDR3 here is CASSPEKRGYNEQFF. CDR3 nucleotide sequence: TGTGCCAGCAGCCCCGAGAAAAGGGGCTACAATGAGCAGTTCTTC.

Only a few counts were recorded for this clone. The chain links TRBV10-3 to TRBJ1-5, with unresolved D. Trimming cost V 0 bases and J 0 bases, with 9 bases left between them. Germline CDR1 reads ENHRY; CDR2 reads SYGVKD. CDR3 length equals 16 residues. CDR3 residues: CAISESNGNSNQPQHF. DNA for the CDR3: TGTGCCATCAGTGAGTCGAACGGTAATAGCAATCAGCCCCAGCATTTT.

The chain combines TRBV18 with TRBJ1-3; D is perhaps TRBD1 (6 bases). The CDR3 length is 18 residues. V was clipped by 6 bases and J by 6 bases, with 27 bases between them. Germline-derived CDR1 and CDR2 are KGHSH and LQKENI. The chain's CDR3 is CASSPQVGGANRANTIYF. The CDR3 coding sequence is TGTGCCAGCTCCCCTCAAGTTGGGGGCGCTAATCGGGCAAACACCATATATTTT.

The chain combines TRBV7-2 with TRBJ1-1; no definite D call. Germline assignment: CDR1 SGHTA and CDR2 FQGNSA. Trimming took 2 bases from V and 3 from J, leaving 13 bases between them. The CDR3 is 15 amino acids. The CDR3 coding sequence is TGTGCCAGCAGCTTAAGCGGACTGGGCTACACTGAAGCTTTCTTT. Translation gives CASSLSGLGYTEAFF.